These 11 T cell receptor beta chains came from one sample sequenced in a study of T-cell reconstitution after alpha-beta-depleted transplantation in children. This sample's TCRbeta library carried unique molecular identifier barcodes. MiXCR, applied by TCRdb to the PCR reads, yields one record per CDR3 protein. The repertoire holds hundreds of thousands of distinct CDR3 sequences, with 15% to 20% as singletons. The specimen was PBMCs, mostly from graft donor cells, collected 360 days after TCRalphabeta/CD19-depleted stem cell transplant. These receptors were taken from a male patient under 10 years old who had a stem cell transplant for acute lymphoblastic leukemia, so the T cells may come from the graft donor.

The chain's CDR3 is CASNSPGQGATEQYF. The CDR3 DNA reads TGTGCCAGCAACTCGCCGGGACAGGGGGCTACCGAGCAGTACTTC. This chain uses TRBV5-5 with TRBJ2-7; 12 nucleotides line up with TRBD1. V shed 6 bases and J 6 bases; nucleotides not matched to a gene: 10. The CDR3 has 15 amino acids. The germline V gene encodes CDR1 SGHKS and CDR2 YYEKEE (reference sequence).

This clonotype was observed a handful of times. This chain uses TRBV28 with TRBJ2-2; weak D call: TRBD2 (5 bases). Trimming shortened V by 2 bases and J by 5 bases, and 9 bases separated the two germline ends. CDR1 MDHEN and CDR2 SYDVKM come from the germline V gene. This CDR3 contains 14 residues. The CDR3 is CASSLHEGTGELFF. The CDR3 coding sequence is TGTGCCAGCAGTTTACATGAGGGAACCGGGGAGCTGTTTTTT.

The rearrangement uses TRBV28 and TRBJ2-5; 9 bases line up with TRBD2. This CDR3 is built from 15 residues. The J segment lost 5 bases and the V segment lost 7 bases, leaving 11 bases of the junction unmatched. Germline V gene data show CDR1 as MDHEN and CDR2 as SYDVKM. For the CDR3, the DNA is TGTGCCAGCACCCCCATAGCGGGAGTCAGGGAGACCCAGTACTTC. Protein product: CASTPIAGVRETQYF.

The chain is built from TRBV12-3 or TRBV12-4 and TRBJ2-3, with 8 nucleotides matching TRBD1. Trimming cost V 7 bases and J 6 bases; bases outside gene matches: 9. The CDR3 totals 14 residues. The CDR3 spells CASTRDRPRDTQYF. The CDR3 nucleotides read TGTGCCAGCACCCGGGACAGGCCTAGGGATACGCAGTATTTT.

This clonotype was detected only a few times. The chain links TRBV9 to TRBJ2-7; unclear D gene. Germline values: CDR1 SGDLS, CDR2 YYNGEE. V gave up 0 bases and J gave up 2 bases, with 12 bases separating them. The CDR3 totals 15 residues. CDR3 coding DNA: TGTGCCAGCAGCGTAGGAGGCAGGCCAGCCTACGAGCAGTACTTC. Translation: CASSVGGRPAYEQYF.

The chain links TRBV4-3 to TRBJ2-1; D uncertain. The germline V gene encodes CDR1 LGHNA and CDR2 YSLEER. The CDR3 loop spans 14 amino acids. Trimming took off 3 bases at V and 8 bases at J, with 14 bases between the two ends. CDR3 DNA: TGCGCCAGCAGCCACTCGGACCGACCTGATGAGCAGTTCTTC. Residues: CASSHSDRPDEQFF.

This clonotype was detected a few times. DNA for the CDR3: TGTGCCAGCAGACCGACAACTAACTATGGCTACACCTTC. It specifies CASRPTTNYGYTF. The J gene is TRBJ1-2, the V gene TRBV12-3 or TRBV12-4; D is undetermined. V was clipped by 6 bases and J by 0 bases, with 8 bases between them. The length of the CDR3 is 13 residues.

V usage is TRBV29-1 and J usage is TRBJ1-1, with unresolved D. The CDR3 spans 11 residues. Between the trimmed V and J ends, which lost 4 bases and 3 bases, there was a span of 6 bases. Germline loops: CDR1 SQVTM, CDR2 ANQGSEA. The CDR3 bases are TGCAGCGTTGTGTGGGACACTGAAGCTTTCTTT. This translates into CSVVWDTEAFF.

This sequence joins TRBV6-5 and TRBJ1-5, with a weak D call TRBD1 (6 bases). Germline V lookup: CDR1 MNHEY, CDR2 SVGAGI. The CDR3 covers 15 residues. V gave up 6 bases and J gave up 0 bases, with 12 bases separating them. The CDR3 loop reads CASSSTGFSNQPQHF. CDR3 coding DNA: TGTGCCAGCAGCTCGACAGGTTTTAGCAATCAGCCCCAGCATTTT.

A word on this clonotype: Possible read error: a much larger clone is one base away. The chain has TRBV5-1 and TRBJ2-3; the match to TRBD2 covers 9 bases. Germline V gene lookup returns CDR1 SGHRS and CDR2 YFSETQ. The CDR3 has 17 residues. The CDR3 loop reads CASSGELAGTSTDRQYF. The CDR3 DNA follows: TGCGCCAGCAGCGGGGAACTAGCGGGCACCAGCACAGATAGGCAGTATTTT.

This clonotype was seen a handful of times. The DNA for the CDR3 is TGTGCCAGCAAGGCAGGCGGGGGAGATACGCAGTATTTT. Amino acid sequence: CASKAGGGDTQYF. The chain uses TRBV25-1 and TRBJ2-3; 7 nucleotides align to TRBD2. The germline CDR1 and CDR2 sequences are MGHDK and SYGVNS. The V and J ends lost 7 bases and 5 bases, in that order; junction bases with no gene match: 6. This CDR3 has 13 amino acids.